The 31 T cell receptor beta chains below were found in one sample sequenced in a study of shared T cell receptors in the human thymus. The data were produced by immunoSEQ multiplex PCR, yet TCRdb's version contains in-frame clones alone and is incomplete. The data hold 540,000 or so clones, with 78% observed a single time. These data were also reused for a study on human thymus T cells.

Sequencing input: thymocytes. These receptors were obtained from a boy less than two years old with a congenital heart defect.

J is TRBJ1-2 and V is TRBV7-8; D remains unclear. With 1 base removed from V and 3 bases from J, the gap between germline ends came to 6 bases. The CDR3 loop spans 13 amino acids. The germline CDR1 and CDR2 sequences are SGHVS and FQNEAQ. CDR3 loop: CASSLDPDYGYTF. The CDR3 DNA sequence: TGTGCCAGCAGCTTAGACCCAGACTATGGCTACACCTTC.

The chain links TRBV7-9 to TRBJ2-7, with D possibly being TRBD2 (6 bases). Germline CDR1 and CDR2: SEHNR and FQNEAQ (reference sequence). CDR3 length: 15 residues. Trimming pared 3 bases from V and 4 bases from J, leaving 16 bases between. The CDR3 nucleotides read TGTGCCAGCAGCTTGTTTCCAGCGGAGGGGTACGAGCAGTACTTC. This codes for CASSLFPAEGYEQYF.

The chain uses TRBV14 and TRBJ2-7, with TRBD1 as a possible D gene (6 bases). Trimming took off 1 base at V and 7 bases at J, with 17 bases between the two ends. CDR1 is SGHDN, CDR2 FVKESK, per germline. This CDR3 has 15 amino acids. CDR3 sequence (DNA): TGTGCCAGCAGCCAAGCCGGGACAACCTTGGGGGAGCAGTACTTC. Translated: CASSQAGTTLGEQYF. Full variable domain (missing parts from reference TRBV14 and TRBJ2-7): EAGVTQFPSHSVIEKGQTVTLRCDPISGHDNLYWYRRVMGKEIKFLLHFVKESKQDESGMPNNRFLAERTGGTYSTLKVQPAELEDSGVYFCASSQAGTTLGEQYFGPGTRLTVT.

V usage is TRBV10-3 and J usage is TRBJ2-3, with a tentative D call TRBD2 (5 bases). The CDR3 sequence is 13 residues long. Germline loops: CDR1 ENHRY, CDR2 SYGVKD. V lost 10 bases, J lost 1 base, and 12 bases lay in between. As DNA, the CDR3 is TGTGCCACACGAGAGAGGGGCACAGATACGCAGTATTTT. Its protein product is CATRERGTDTQYF.

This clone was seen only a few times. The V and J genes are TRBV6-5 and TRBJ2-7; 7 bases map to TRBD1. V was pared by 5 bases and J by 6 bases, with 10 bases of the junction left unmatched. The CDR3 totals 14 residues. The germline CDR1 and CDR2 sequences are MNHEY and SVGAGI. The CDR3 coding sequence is TGTGCCAGCAGTACAGGGGTCTCGTGCCCCGAGCAGTACTTC. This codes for CASSTGVSCPEQYF.

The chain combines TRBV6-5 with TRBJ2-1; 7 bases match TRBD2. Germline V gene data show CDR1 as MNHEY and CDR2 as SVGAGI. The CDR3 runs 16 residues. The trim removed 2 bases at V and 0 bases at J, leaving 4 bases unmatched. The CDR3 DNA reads TGTGCCAGCAGTTACGACCGGACTAGCTCCTACAATGAGCAGTTCTTC. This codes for CASSYDRTSSYNEQFF.

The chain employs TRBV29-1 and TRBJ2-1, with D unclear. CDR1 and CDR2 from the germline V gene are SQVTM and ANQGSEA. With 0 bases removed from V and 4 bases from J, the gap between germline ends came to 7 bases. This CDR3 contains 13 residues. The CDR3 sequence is CSVEDRLYNEQFF. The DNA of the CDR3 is TGCAGCGTTGAAGACAGACTGTACAATGAGCAGTTCTTC.

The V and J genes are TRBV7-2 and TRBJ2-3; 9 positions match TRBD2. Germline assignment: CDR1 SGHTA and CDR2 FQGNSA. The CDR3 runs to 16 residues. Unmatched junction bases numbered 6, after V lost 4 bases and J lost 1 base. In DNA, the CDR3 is TGTGCCAGCAGCTGGGAGCGGGAGGAAGGCACAGATACGCAGTATTTT. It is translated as CASSWEREEGTDTQYF.

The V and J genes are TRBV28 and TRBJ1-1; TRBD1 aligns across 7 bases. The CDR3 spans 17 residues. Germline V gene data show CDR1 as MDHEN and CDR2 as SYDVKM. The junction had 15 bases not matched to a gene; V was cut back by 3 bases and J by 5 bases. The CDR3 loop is CASSFVGQAPRGTEAFF. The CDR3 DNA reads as TGTGCCAGCAGTTTCGTTGGACAGGCGCCGCGGGGTACTGAAGCTTTCTTT.

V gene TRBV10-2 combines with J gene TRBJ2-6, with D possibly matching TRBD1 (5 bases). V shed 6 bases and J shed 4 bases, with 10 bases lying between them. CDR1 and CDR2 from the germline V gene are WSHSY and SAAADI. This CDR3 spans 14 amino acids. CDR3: CASSPGPGANVLTF. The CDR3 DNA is TGCGCCAGCAGCCCAGGGCCAGGGGCCAACGTCCTGACTTTC.

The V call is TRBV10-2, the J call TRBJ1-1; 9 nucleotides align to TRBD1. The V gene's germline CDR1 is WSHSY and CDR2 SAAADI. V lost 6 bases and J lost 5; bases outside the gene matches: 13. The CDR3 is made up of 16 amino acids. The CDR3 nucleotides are TGCGCCAGCAGCACCGGGACAGGGAACGAGGGTACTGAAGCTTTCTTT. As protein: CASSTGTGNEGTEAFF.

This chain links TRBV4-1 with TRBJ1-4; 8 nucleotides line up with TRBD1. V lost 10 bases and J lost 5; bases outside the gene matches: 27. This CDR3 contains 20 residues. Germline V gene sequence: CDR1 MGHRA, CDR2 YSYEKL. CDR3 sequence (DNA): TGCGCCACCAAGCGTCGCGGTTCGTTACGGTCCGGGACAGGCAATGAAAAACTGTTTTTT. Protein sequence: CATKRRGSLRSGTGNEKLFF.

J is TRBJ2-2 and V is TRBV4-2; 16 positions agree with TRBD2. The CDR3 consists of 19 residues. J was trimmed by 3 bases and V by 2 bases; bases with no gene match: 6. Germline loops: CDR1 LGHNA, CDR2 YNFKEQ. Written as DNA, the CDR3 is TGTGCCAGCAGCCAAAACGTGGGACTAGCGGGAGGGGACACCGGGGAGCTGTTTTTT. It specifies CASSQNVGLAGGDTGELFF.

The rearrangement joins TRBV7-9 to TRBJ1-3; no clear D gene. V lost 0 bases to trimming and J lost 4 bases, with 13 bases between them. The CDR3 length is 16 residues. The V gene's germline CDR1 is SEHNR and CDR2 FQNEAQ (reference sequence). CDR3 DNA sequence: TGTGCCAGCAGCTTAGCCAAGACCGGGTTGGGAAACACCATATATTTT. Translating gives CASSLAKTGLGNTIYF.

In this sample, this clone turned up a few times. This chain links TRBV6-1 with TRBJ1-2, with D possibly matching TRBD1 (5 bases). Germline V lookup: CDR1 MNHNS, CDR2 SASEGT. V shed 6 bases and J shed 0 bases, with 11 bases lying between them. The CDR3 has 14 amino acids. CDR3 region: CASRPGTPNYGYTF. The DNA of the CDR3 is TGTGCCAGCAGGCCCGGGACTCCTAACTATGGCTACACCTTC.

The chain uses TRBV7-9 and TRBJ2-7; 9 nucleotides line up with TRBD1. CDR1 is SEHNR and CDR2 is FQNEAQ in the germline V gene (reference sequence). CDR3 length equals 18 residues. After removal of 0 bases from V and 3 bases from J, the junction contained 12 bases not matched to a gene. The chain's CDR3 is CASSLALRGDREIYEQYF. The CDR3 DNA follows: TGTGCCAGCAGCTTAGCGCTTCGGGGGGACAGGGAGATCTACGAGCAGTACTTC.

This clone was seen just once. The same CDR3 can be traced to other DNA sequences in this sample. As DNA, the CDR3 is TGTGCCAGCAGTCTGAAGGGGTCCTACGAGCAGTACTTC. Amino acids: CASSLKGSYEQYF. This chain joins TRBV27 and TRBJ2-7, with D possibly TRBD1 on 5 matching bases. With 5 bases removed from V and 1 base from J, the gap between germline ends came to 9 bases. Germline values: CDR1 MNHEY, CDR2 SMNVEV (reference sequence). The CDR3 is made up of 13 amino acids.

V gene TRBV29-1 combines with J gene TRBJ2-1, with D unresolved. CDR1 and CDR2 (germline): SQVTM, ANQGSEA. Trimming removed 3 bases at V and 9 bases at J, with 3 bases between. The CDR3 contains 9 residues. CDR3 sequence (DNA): TGCAGCGTTGAGCGTGAGCAGTTCTTC. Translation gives CSVEREQFF.

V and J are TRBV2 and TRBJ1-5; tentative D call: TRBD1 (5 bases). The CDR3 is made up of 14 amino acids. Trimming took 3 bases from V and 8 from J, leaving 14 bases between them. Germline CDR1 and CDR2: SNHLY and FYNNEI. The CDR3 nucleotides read TGTGCCAGCAGTGATGGGACTAGTATGAAGCCCCAGCATTTT. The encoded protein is CASSDGTSMKPQHF.

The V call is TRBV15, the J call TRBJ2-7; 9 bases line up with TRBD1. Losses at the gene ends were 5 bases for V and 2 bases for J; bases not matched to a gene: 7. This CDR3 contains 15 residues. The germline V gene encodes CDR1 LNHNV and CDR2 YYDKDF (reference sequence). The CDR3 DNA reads TGTGCCACCAGCCCGGACAGGGGCCCTCCCTACGAGCAGTACTTC. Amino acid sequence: CATSPDRGPPYEQYF.

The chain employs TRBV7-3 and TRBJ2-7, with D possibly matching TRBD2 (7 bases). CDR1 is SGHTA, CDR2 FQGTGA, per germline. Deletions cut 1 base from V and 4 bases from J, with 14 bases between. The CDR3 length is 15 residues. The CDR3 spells CASSLRSGGPYEQYF. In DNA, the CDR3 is TGTGCCAGCAGCTTAAGGTCGGGGGGCCCGTACGAGCAGTACTTC.

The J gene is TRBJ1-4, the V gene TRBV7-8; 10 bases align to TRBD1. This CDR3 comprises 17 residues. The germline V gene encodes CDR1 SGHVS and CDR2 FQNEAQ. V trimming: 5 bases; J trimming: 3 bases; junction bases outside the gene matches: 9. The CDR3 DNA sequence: TGTGCCAGCAGCCCCCGGGACAGGGGCGCCCCTAATGAAAAACTGTTTTTT. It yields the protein CASSPRDRGAPNEKLFF.

CDR3 nucleotides: TGTGCCAGCAACCCTCTTTGGGGACAGGGAAGGAGCACTGAAGCTTTCTTT. Its translation: CASNPLWGQGRSTEAFF. V is TRBV28 and J is TRBJ1-1, with TRBD1 matching 9 bases. Trimming cost V 7 bases and J 4 bases; bases outside gene matches: 16. The CDR3 covers 17 residues. The V gene's germline CDR1 is MDHEN and CDR2 SYDVKM.

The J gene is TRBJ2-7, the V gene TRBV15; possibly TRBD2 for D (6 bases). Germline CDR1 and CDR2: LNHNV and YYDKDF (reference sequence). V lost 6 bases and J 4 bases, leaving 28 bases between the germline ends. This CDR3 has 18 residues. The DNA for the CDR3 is TGTGCCACCAGATCGGCCCGCTCTAATCTCGGGAGTGGTTACGAGCAGTACTTC. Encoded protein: CATRSARSNLGSGYEQYF.

The CDR3 loop reads CASSYPDQETQYF. The DNA for the CDR3 is TGTGCCAGCAGTTACCCCGACCAAGAGACCCAGTACTTC. The chain uses TRBV6-6 and TRBJ2-5, with unresolved D. The CDR3 is 13 amino acids. Germline CDR1 and CDR2: MNHNY and SVGAGI (reference sequence). V lost 2 bases, J lost 0 bases, and 4 bases lay in between.

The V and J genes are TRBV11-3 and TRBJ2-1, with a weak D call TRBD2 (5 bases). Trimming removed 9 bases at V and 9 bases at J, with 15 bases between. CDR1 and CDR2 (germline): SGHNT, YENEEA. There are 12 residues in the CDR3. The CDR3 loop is CASRSIEGEQFF. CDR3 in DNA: TGTGCCAGTCGGTCGATAGAGGGTGAGCAGTTCTTC.

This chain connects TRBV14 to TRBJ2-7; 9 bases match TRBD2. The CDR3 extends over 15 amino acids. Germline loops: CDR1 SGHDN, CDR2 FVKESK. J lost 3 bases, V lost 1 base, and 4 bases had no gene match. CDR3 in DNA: TGTGCCAGCAGCCAAGGAGCGGGAGGTAACTACGAGCAGTACTTC. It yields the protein CASSQGAGGNYEQYF.

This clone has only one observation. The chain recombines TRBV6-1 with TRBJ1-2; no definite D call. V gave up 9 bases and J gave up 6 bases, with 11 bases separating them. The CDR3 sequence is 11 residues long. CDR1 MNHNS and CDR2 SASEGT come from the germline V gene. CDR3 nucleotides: TGTGCCAGTGAGGGAAAGGATGGCTACACCTTC. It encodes CASEGKDGYTF.

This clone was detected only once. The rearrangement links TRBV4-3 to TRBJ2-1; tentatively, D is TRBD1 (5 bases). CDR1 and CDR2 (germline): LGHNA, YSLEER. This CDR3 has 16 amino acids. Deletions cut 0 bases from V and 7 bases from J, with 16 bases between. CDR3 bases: TGCGCCAGCAGCCAAGATAAGGGGTTCGGGCCAAATGAGCAGTTCTTC. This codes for CASSQDKGFGPNEQFF.

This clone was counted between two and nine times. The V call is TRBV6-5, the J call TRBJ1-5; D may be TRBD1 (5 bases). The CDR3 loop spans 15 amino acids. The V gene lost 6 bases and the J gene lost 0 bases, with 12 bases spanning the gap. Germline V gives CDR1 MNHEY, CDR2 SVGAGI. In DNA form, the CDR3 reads TGTGCCAGCAGAGACAGACATTCTAGCAATCAGCCCCAGCATTTT. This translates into CASRDRHSSNQPQHF.

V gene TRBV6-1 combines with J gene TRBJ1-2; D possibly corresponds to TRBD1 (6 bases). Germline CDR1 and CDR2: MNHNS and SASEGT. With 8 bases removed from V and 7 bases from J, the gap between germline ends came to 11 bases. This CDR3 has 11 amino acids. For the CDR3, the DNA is TGTGCCAGCGGGGGGGCGGGTGGCTACACCTTC. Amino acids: CASGGAGGYTF.